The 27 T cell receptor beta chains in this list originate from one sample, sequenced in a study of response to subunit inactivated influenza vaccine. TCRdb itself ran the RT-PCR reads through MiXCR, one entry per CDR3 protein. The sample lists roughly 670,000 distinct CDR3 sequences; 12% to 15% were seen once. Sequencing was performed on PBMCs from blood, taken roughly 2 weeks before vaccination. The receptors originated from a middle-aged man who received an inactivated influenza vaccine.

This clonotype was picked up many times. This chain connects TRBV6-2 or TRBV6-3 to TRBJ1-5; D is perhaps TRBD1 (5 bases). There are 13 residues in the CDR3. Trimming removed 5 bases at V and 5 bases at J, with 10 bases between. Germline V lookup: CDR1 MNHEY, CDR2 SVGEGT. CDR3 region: CASSQGRYQPQHF. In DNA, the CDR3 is TGTGCCAGCAGTCAGGGACGGTATCAGCCCCAGCATTTT.

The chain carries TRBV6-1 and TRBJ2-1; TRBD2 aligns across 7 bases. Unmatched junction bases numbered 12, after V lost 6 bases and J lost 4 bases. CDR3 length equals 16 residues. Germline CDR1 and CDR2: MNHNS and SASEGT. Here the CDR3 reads CASRNGPLGGYNEQFF. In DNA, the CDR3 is TGTGCCAGCAGAAATGGACCTTTGGGGGGGTACAATGAGCAGTTCTTC.

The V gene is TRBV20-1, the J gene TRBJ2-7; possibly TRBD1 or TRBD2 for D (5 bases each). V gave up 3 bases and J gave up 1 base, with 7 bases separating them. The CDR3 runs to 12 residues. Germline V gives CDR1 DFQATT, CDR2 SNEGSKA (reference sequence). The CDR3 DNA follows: TGCAGTGCTAGGGGGGTTTCCTACGAGCAGTACTTC. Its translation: CSARGVSYEQYF.

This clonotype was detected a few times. The CDR3 region has the DNA TGTGCCAGCAGTGAAACGGTCTACAATGAGCAGTTCTTC. Translating it yields CASSETVYNEQFF. V usage is TRBV6-1 and J usage is TRBJ2-1, with D hard to call. Germline V gene lookup returns CDR1 MNHNS and CDR2 SASEGT. The CDR3 loop spans 13 amino acids. Trimming removed 2 bases from V and 3 bases from J, with 5 bases in between.

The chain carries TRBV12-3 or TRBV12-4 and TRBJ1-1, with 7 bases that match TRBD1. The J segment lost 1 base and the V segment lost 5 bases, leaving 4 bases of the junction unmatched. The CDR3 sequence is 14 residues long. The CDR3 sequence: CASSKGTENTEAFF. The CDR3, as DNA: TGTGCCAGCAGTAAAGGGACAGAGAACACTGAAGCTTTCTTT.

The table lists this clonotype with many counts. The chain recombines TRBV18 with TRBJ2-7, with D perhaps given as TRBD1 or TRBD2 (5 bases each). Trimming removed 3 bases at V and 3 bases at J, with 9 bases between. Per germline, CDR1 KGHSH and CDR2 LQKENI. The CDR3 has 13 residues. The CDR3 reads CASSPGVFYEQYF. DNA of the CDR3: TGTGCCAGCTCACCGGGGGTCTTCTACGAGCAGTACTTC.

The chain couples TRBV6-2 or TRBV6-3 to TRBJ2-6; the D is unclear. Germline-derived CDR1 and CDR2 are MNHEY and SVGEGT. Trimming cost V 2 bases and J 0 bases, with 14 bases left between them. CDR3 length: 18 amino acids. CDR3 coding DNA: TGTGCCAGCAGTTACGTCGACCGGTTCAGCTCTGGGGCCAACGTCCTGACTTTC. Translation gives CASSYVDRFSSGANVLTF.

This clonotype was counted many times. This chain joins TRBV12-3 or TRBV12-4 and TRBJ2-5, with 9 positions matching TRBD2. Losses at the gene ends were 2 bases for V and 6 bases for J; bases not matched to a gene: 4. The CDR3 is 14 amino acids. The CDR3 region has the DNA TGTGCCAGCAGTTTAAGGCGGGAGGGACAGACCCAGTACTTC. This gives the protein CASSLRREGQTQYF.

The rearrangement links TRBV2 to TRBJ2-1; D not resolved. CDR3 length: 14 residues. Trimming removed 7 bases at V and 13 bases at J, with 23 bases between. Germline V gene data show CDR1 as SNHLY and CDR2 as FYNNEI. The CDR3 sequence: CASKLFGTEKGQFF. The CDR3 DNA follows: TGTGCCAGCAAACTTTTCGGAACAGAAAAAGGCCAGTTCTTC.

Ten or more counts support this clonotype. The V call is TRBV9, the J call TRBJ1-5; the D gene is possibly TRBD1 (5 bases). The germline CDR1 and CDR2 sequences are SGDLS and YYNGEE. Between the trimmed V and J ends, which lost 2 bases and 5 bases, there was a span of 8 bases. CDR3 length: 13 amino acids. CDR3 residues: CASSVGTHQPQHF. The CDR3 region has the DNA TGTGCCAGCAGCGTCGGGACCCATCAGCCCCAGCATTTT.

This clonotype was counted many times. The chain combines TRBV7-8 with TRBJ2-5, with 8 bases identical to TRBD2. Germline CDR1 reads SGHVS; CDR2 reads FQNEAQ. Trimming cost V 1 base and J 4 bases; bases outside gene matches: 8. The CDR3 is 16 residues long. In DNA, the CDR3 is TGTGCCAGCAGCTTAGTCAGTAGCGGGGTGGGAGAGACCCAGTACTTC. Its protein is CASSLVSSGVGETQYF.

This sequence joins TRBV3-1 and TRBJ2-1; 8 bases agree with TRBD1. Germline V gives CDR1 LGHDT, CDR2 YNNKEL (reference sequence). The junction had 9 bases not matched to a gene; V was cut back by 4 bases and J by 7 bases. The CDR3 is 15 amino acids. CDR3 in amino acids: CASSLWQGAVNEQFF. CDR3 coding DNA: TGTGCCAGCAGCCTTTGGCAGGGGGCCGTGAATGAGCAGTTCTTC.

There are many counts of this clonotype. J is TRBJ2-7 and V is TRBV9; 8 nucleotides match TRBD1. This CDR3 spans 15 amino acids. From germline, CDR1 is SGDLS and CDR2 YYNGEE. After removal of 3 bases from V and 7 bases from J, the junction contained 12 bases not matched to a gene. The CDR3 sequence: CASSDSGGASQEQYF. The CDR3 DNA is TGTGCCAGCAGCGACTCAGGGGGCGCTTCTCAAGAGCAGTACTTC.

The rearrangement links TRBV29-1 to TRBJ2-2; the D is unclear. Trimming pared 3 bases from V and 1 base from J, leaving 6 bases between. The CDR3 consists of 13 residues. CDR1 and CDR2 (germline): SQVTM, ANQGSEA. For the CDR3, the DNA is TGCAGCGTTGAGATGGGGAACACCGGGGAGCTGTTTTTT. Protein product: CSVEMGNTGELFF.

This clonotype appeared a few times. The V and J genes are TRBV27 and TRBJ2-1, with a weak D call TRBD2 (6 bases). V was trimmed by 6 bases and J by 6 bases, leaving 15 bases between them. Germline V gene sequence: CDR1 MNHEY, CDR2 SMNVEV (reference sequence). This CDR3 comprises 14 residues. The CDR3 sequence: CASRRLERFNEQFF. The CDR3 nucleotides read TGTGCCAGCAGAAGACTAGAAAGGTTCAATGAGCAGTTCTTC.

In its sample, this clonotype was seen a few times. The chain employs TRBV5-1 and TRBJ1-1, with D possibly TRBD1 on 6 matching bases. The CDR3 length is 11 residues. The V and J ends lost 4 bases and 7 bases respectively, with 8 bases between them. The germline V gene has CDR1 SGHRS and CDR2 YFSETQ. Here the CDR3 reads CASSQDSEAFF. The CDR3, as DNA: TGCGCCAGCAGCCAGGACAGTGAAGCTTTCTTT.

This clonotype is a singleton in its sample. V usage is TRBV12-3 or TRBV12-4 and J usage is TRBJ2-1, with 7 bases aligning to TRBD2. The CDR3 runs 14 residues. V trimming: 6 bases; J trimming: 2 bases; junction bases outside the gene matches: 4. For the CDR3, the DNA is TGTGCCAGCAGACTAGCGTCTGCCTACAATGAGCAGTTCTTC. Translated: CASRLASAYNEQFF.

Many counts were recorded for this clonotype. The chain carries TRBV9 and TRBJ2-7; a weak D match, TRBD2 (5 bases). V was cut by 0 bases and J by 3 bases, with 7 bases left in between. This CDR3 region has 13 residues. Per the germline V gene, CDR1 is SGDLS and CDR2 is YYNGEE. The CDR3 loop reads CASSVGGSYEQYF. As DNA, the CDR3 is TGTGCCAGCAGCGTAGGAGGGAGCTACGAGCAGTACTTC.

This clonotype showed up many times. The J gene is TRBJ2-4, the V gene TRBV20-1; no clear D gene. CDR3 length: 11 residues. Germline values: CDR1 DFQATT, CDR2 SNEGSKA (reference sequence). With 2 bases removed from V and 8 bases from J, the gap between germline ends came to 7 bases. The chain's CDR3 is CSARLLDIQYF. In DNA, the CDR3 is TGCAGTGCTAGACTTTTAGACATTCAGTACTTC.

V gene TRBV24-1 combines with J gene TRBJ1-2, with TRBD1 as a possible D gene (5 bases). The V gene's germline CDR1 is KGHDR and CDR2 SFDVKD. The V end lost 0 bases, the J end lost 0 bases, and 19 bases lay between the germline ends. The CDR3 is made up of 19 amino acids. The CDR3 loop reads CATSDLLPPSRAANYGYTF. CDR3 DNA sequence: TGTGCCACCAGTGATTTGCTACCCCCGAGCAGGGCAGCTAACTATGGCTACACCTTC.

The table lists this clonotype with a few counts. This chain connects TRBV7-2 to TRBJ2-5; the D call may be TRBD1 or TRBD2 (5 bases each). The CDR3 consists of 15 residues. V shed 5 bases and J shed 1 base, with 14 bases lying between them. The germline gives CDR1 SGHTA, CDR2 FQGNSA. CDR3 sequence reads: CASSHSQGPQETQYF. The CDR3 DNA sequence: TGTGCCAGCAGCCATAGTCAGGGACCCCAAGAGACCCAGTACTTC.

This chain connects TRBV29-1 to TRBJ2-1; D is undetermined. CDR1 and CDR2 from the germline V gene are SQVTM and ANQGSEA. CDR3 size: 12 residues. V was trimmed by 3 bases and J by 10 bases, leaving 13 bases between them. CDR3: CSVDLLTLEQFF. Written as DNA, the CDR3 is TGCAGCGTTGATCTTCTAACCCTCGAGCAGTTCTTC.

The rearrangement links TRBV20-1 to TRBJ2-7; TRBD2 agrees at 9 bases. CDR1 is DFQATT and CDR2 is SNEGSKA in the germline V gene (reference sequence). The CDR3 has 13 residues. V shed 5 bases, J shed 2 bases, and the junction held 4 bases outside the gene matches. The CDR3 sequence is CSASSGETYEQYF. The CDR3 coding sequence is TGCAGTGCTTCTAGCGGGGAAACCTACGAGCAGTACTTC.

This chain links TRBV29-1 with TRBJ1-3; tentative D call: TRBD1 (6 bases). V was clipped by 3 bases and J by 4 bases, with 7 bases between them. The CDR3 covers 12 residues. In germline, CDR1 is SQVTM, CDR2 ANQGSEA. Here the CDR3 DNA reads TGCAGCGTTGACAGGGGAGGAAACACCATATATTTT. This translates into CSVDRGGNTIYF.

The DNA of the CDR3 is TGTGCCAGCAGCTTAGCCGCAGGCGACTCCTACGAGCAGTACTTC. Amino acids: CASSLAAGDSYEQYF. The V gene is TRBV7-2, the J gene TRBJ2-7, with D uncertain. From germline, CDR1 is SGHTA and CDR2 FQGNSA. V shed 0 bases and J shed 0 bases, with 9 bases lying between them. The CDR3 has 15 amino acids.

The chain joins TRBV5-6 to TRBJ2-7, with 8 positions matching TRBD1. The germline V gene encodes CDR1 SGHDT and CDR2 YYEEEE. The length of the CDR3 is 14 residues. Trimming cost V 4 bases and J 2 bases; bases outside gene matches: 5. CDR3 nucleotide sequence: TGTGCCAGCAGCATCCCGGGACAGGCCTACGAGCAGTACTTC. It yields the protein CASSIPGQAYEQYF.

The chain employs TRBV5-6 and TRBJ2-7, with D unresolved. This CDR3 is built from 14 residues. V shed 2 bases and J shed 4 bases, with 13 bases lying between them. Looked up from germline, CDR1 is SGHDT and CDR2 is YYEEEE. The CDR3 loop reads CASSFGNRPYEQYF. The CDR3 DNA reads TGTGCCAGCAGCTTCGGTAACAGACCTTACGAGCAGTACTTC.